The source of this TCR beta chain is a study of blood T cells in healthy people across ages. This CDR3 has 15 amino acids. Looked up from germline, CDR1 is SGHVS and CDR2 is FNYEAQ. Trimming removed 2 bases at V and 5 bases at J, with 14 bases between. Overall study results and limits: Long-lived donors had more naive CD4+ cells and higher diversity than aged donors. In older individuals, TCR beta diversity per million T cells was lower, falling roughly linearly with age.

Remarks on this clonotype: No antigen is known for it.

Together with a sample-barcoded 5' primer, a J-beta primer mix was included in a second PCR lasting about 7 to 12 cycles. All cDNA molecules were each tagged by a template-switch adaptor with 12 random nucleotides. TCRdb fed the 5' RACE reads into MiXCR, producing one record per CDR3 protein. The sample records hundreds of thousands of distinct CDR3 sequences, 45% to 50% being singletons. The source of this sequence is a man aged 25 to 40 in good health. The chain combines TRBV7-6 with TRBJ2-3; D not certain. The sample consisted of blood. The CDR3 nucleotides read TGTGCCAGCAGCTTACGACCAACTTTAGAAGATACGCAGTATTTT. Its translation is CASSLRPTLEDTQYF.